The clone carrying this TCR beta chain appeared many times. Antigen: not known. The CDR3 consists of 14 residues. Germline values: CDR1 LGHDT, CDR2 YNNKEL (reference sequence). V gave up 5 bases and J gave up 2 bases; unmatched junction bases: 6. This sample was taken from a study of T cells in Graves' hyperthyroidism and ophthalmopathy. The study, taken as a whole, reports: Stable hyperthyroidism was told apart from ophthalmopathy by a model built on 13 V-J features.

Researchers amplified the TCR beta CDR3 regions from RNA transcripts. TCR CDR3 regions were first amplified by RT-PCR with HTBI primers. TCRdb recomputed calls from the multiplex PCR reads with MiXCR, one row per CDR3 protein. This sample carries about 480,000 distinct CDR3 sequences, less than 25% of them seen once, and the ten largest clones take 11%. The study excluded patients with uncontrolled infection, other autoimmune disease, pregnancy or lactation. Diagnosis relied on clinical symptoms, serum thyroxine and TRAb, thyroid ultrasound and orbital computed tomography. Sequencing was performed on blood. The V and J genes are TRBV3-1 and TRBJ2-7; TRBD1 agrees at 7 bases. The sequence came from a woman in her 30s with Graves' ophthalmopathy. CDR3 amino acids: CASSNPDRPYEQYF. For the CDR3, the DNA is TGTGCCAGCAGCAATCCGGACAGGCCCTACGAGCAGTACTTC.